The rows below give T cell receptor beta chains drawn from one sample of a study of blood T cell repertoires in COVID-19. The protocol was immunoSEQ multiplex PCR, while the TCRdb copy is restricted to in-frame clones and leaves out a portion. Of some 100,000 clones in the sample, approximately 90% were seen once. Sequencing was done on a sample of peripheral blood. Receptor source: a human donor with acute or convalescent COVID-19. The donor label of this sample is uncertain. The CDR3 runs from the conserved cysteine through the conserved F or W. Fields, in order: D gene, J gene, V gene, clone size, CDR3 protein, CDR3 DNA. A D gene is named only where the DNA matches it firmly. Some rows have no size entry. The others give once, few or many, or a class for an expanded clone.

D: NA; J: TRBJ1-5; V: TRBV28; size: NA; CDR3: CASSRGLGQPQHF; DNA: TGTGCCAGCAGTAGGGGTCTGGGGCAGCCCCAGCATTTT
D: NA; J: TRBJ1-4; V: TRBV27; size: NA; CDR3: CASSLLGGNEKLFF; DNA: TGTGCCAGCAGTTTATTGGGGGGAAATGAAAAACTGTTTTTT
D: NA; J: TRBJ2-3; V: TRBV3-1/TRBV3-2; size: NA; CDR3: CASKRDEADTQYF; DNA: TGTGCCAGCAAGCGAGACGAGGCAGATACGCAGTATTTT
D: TRBD2; J: TRBJ2-1; V: TRBV7-3; size: NA; CDR3: CASSMTSGSVNEQFF; DNA: TGTGCCAGCAGCATGACTAGCGGGAGTGTCAATGAGCAGTTCTTC
D: NA; J: TRBJ1-4; V: TRBV18; size: NA; CDR3: CASSPLMGRNGKLFF; DNA: TGTGCCAGCTCACCCTTAATGGGGCGGAACGGAAAACTGTTTTTT
D: NA; J: TRBJ2-2; V: TRBV19; size: few; CDR3: CASSIHQGPNGELFF; DNA: TGTGCCAGTAGTATCCATCAGGGTCCGAACGGGGAGCTGTTTTTT
D: NA; J: TRBJ2-3; V: TRBV7-2; size: NA; CDR3: CASSQNREDTQYF; DNA: TGTGCCAGCAGCCAAAACAGGGAAGATACGCAGTATTTT
D: NA; J: TRBJ2-7; V: TRBV23-1; size: NA; CDR3: CASSQSAGDFYEQYF; DNA: TGCGCCAGCAGTCAATCCGCAGGGGATTTCTACGAGCAGTACTTC
D: NA; J: TRBJ2-7; V: TRBV3-1/TRBV3-2; size: NA; CDR3: CASSIGVTGYEQYF; DNA: TGTGCCAGCAGCATAGGGGTCACAGGCTACGAGCAGTACTTC
D: TRBD1; J: TRBJ1-6; V: TRBV6-6; size: few; CDR3: CASSSDRGNSPLHF; DNA: TGTGCCAGCAGCAGCGACAGGGGGAATTCACCCCTCCACTTT
D: NA; J: TRBJ2-7; V: TRBV3-1/TRBV3-2; size: NA; CDR3: CASSQVEGVYEQYF; DNA: TGTGCCAGCAGCCAAGTCGAAGGGGTTTACGAGCAGTACTTC
D: TRBD2; J: TRBJ2-3; V: TRBV7-7; size: NA; CDR3: CASSPSGTSTDTQYF; DNA: TGTGCCAGCAGTCCTAGCGGGACCAGCACAGATACGCAGTATTTT
D: TRBD2; J: TRBJ2-1; V: TRBV29-1; size: NA; CDR3: CSVERGGYNEQFF; DNA: TGCAGCGTTGAACGGGGGGGCTACAATGAGCAGTTCTTC
D: NA; J: TRBJ1-1; V: TRBV5-1; size: NA; CDR3: CASSNLNRESTEAFF; DNA: TGCGCCAGCAGCAATCTCAACAGGGAGTCGACTGAAGCTTTCTTT
D: TRBD1; J: TRBJ1-2; V: TRBV18; size: NA; CDR3: CASSPTDRAAGYTF; DNA: TGTGCCAGCTCACCAACGGACAGGGCAGCTGGCTACACCTTC
D: NA; J: TRBJ2-5; V: TRBV30; size: NA; CDR3: CAWSVQGTLGTQYF; DNA: TGTGCCTGGAGTGTTCAGGGGACATTGGGGACCCAGTACTTC
D: TRBD2; J: TRBJ2-1; V: TRBV19; size: NA; CDR3: CASSWEGDEQFF; DNA: TGTGCCAGTAGTTGGGAGGGCGATGAGCAGTTCTTC
D: TRBD1; J: TRBJ1-1; V: TRBV5-1; size: NA; CDR3: CASSLETGVYTEAFF; DNA: TGCGCCAGCAGCTTGGAGACAGGGGTCTACACTGAAGCTTTCTTT
D: NA; J: TRBJ2-3; V: TRBV29-1; size: NA; CDR3: CSVEEGAGTDTQYF; DNA: TGCAGCGTTGAGGAGGGGGCGGGCACAGATACGCAGTATTTT
D: NA; J: TRBJ1-6; V: TRBV7-9; size: NA; CDR3: CASSLWPGVDSPLHF; DNA: TGTGCCAGCAGCCTGTGGCCAGGTGTTGATTCACCCCTCCACTTT
D: NA; J: TRBJ2-4; V: TRBV7-3; size: NA; CDR3: CASRRSPRGRLARAKNIQYF; DNA: TGTGCCAGCAGGAGGTCCCCCAGGGGAAGGTTGGCGAGGGCCAAAAACATTCAGTACTTC
D: NA; J: TRBJ1-2; V: TRBV5-1; size: NA; CDR3: CASSGQSNYGYTF; DNA: TGCGCCAGCAGCGGACAGTCCAACTATGGCTACACCTTC
D: TRBD2; J: TRBJ2-2; V: TRBV7-2; size: NA; CDR3: CASSPDSGRSAGELFF; DNA: TGTGCCAGCAGCCCCGATAGCGGGAGATCAGCCGGGGAGCTGTTTTTT
D: NA; J: TRBJ2-7; V: TRBV30; size: NA; CDR3: CAWSTGGHEQYF; DNA: TGTGCCTGGAGTACGGGGGGCCACGAGCAGTACTTC
D: TRBD2; J: TRBJ2-5; V: TRBV6-5; size: NA; CDR3: CASSYVGGGVLETQYF; DNA: TGTGCCAGCAGTTACGTCGGCGGGGGGGTACTTGAGACCCAGTACTTC
D: NA; J: TRBJ1-3; V: TRBV20-1; size: NA; CDR3: CSASSGGRGNTIYF; DNA: TGCAGCGCTAGTTCGGGGGGCAGGGGAAACACCATATATTTT
D: NA; J: TRBJ2-1; V: TRBV6-2/TRBV6-3; size: NA; CDR3: CASSHLGGGPYNEQFF; DNA: TGTGCCAGCAGCCACTTGGGCGGGGGCCCTTACAATGAGCAGTTCTTC
D: NA; J: TRBJ2-4; V: TRBV15; size: NA; CDR3: CATSRDPVATKNIQYF; DNA: TGTGCCACCAGCAGAGACCCGGTTGCGACCAAAAACATTCAGTACTTC
D: TRBD1; J: TRBJ1-1; V: TRBV6-4; size: once; CDR3: CASRPQGAGEAFF; DNA: TGTGCCAGCAGGCCACAGGGGGCGGGTGAAGCTTTCTTT
D: TRBD2; J: TRBJ2-1; V: TRBV7-2; size: NA; CDR3: CASSPGLADNEQFF; DNA: TGTGCCAGCAGCCCGGGACTAGCAGACAATGAGCAGTTCTTC
D: TRBD1; J: TRBJ1-2; V: TRBV6-5; size: NA; CDR3: CATLTDRDYGYTF; DNA: TGTGCCACCTTAACCGACAGGGACTATGGCTACACCTTC
D: TRBD1; J: TRBJ1-3; V: TRBV5-1; size: NA; CDR3: CASRRRGGPEENTIYF; DNA: TGCGCCAGCAGGAGGAGAGGGGGCCCTGAAGAAAACACCATATATTTT
D: TRBD1; J: TRBJ1-5; V: TRBV6-2/TRBV6-3; size: NA; CDR3: CASSSQGSNQPQHF; DNA: TGTGCCAGCAGTTCACAGGGGAGCAATCAGCCCCAGCATTTT
D: TRBD1; J: TRBJ1-2; V: TRBV6-2/TRBV6-3; size: NA; CDR3: CASSYLRQGDYGYTF; DNA: TGTGCCAGCAGTTACTTGAGACAGGGGGACTATGGCTACACCTTC
D: TRBD1; J: TRBJ1-6; V: TRBV27; size: NA; CDR3: CASSFQLPGQYNSPLHF; DNA: TGTGCCAGCAGTTTTCAACTCCCGGGACAGTATAATTCACCCCTCCACTTT
D: NA; J: TRBJ1-6; V: TRBV5-6; size: NA; CDR3: CASRRWGDFYNSPLHF; DNA: TGTGCCAGCAGGAGGTGGGGGGATTTCTATAATTCACCCCTCCACTTT
D: TRBD1; J: TRBJ1-1; V: TRBV7-8; size: NA; CDR3: CASSLLTTAGGTNTEAFF; DNA: TGTGCCAGCAGCTTATTGACTACGGCAGGGGGGACGAACACTGAAGCTTTCTTT
D: TRBD2; J: TRBJ2-1; V: TRBV2; size: NA; CDR3: CASGTSGGALNEQFF; DNA: TGTGCCAGCGGCACTAGCGGGGGGGCTTTAAATGAGCAGTTCTTC
D: TRBD1; J: TRBJ1-1; V: TRBV27; size: NA; CDR3: CASSLYDRGPRTEAFF; DNA: TGTGCCAGCAGTTTATATGACAGGGGCCCCAGGACTGAAGCTTTCTTT
D: TRBD2; J: TRBJ2-2; V: TRBV6-5; size: few; CDR3: CASSGGGSNTGELFF; DNA: TGTGCCAGCTCTGGCGGGGGGTCGAACACCGGGGAGCTGTTTTTT
D: NA; J: TRBJ2-1; V: TRBV21-1; size: NA; CDR3: CASRRRGSANNEQFF; DNA: TGTGCCAGCAGGCGACGGGGTAGCGCTAACAATGAGCAGTTCTTC
D: NA; J: TRBJ1-5; V: TRBV28; size: NA; CDR3: CASSFSSNQPQHF; DNA: TGTGCCAGCAGTTTTAGCAGCAATCAGCCCCAGCATTTT
D: NA; J: TRBJ1-5; V: TRBV7-2; size: NA; CDR3: CASSRDIDQPQHF; DNA: TGTGCCAGCAGTCGCGACATAGATCAGCCCCAGCATTTT
D: NA; J: TRBJ1-2; V: TRBV6-6; size: NA; CDR3: CASSYPNSGGYGYTF; DNA: TGTGCCAGCAGTTACCCCAACAGTGGAGGCTATGGCTACACCTTC
D: NA; J: TRBJ1-2; V: TRBV28; size: once; CDR3: CASSPLLRDGYTF; DNA: TGTGCCAGCAGCCCTCTTCTCAGGGATGGCTACACCTTC
D: NA; J: TRBJ2-5; V: TRBV11-3; size: NA; CDR3: CASSLGSGSRAAETQYF; DNA: TGTGCCAGCAGCTTAGGGTCCGGGAGTAGGGCTGCAGAGACCCAGTACTTC
D: NA; J: TRBJ2-4; V: TRBV14; size: NA; CDR3: CASSRHRAENIQYF; DNA: TGTGCCAGCAGCCGCCACAGGGCGGAAAACATTCAGTACTTC
D: NA; J: TRBJ1-2; V: TRBV30; size: NA; CDR3: CACLGQGRVSGYTF; DNA: TGTGCCTGCCTAGGGCAGGGGAGAGTATCGGGCTACACCTTC
D: TRBD1; J: TRBJ2-5; V: TRBV12-5; size: NA; CDR3: CASGTGSGETQYF; DNA: TGTGCTAGTGGGACAGGGAGTGGAGAGACCCAGTACTTC
D: TRBD1; J: TRBJ1-1; V: TRBV4-2; size: few; CDR3: CASSQVFRTGGQSWRRGTEAFF; DNA: TGTGCCAGCAGCCAAGTATTCCGGACAGGGGGTCAGAGTTGGAGGAGAGGCACTGAAGCTTTCTTT
D: TRBD1; J: TRBJ1-5; V: TRBV6-5; size: NA; CDR3: CASRRTGISNQPQHF; DNA: TGTGCCAGCAGACGGACAGGGATTAGCAATCAGCCCCAGCATTTT
D: NA; J: TRBJ2-7; V: TRBV12-3/TRBV12-4; size: once; CDR3: CASSFGQHEQYF; DNA: TGTGCCAGCAGTTTTGGGCAACACGAGCAGTACTTC
D: TRBD2; J: TRBJ2-7; V: TRBV5-1; size: NA; CDR3: CASSFWTSGGYEQYF; DNA: TGCGCCAGCAGCTTTTGGACTAGCGGGGGTTACGAGCAGTACTTC
D: NA; J: TRBJ1-2; V: TRBV3-1/TRBV3-2; size: NA; CDR3: CASSQASGGGYGYTF; DNA: TGTGCCAGCAGCCAGGCTTCTGGGGGGGGCTATGGCTACACCTTC
D: NA; J: TRBJ1-5; V: TRBV14; size: NA; CDR3: CASSRRQAPLIGNQPQHF; DNA: TGTGCCAGCAGCCGCCGACAGGCTCCCCTTATTGGCAATCAGCCCCAGCATTTT
D: TRBD1; J: TRBJ1-2; V: TRBV5-8; size: NA; CDR3: CASSPRTGPRSGYTF; DNA: TGTGCCAGCAGCCCACGGACAGGACCTCGGAGTGGCTACACCTTC
D: NA; J: TRBJ1-3; V: TRBV4-3; size: NA; CDR3: CASSQDGRGSGNTIYF; DNA: TGCGCCAGCAGCCAAGATGGCAGGGGATCTGGAAACACCATATATTTT
D: TRBD1; J: TRBJ1-1; V: TRBV29-1; size: NA; CDR3: CSVDARGLRTEAFF; DNA: TGCAGCGTTGACGCCAGGGGGCTTCGCACTGAAGCTTTCTTT
D: TRBD2; J: TRBJ2-3; V: TRBV6-1; size: NA; CDR3: CASSEARLSGGRTDTQYF; DNA: TGTGCCAGCAGTGAAGCGAGATTGAGCGGGGGCCGCACAGATACGCAGTATTTT
D: NA; J: TRBJ1-5; V: TRBV3-1/TRBV3-2; size: NA; CDR3: CASSQEEGKASGPQHF; DNA: TGTGCCAGCAGCCAAGAAGAGGGCAAGGCCAGTGGGCCCCAGCATTTT